Shown below are 31 T cell receptor beta chains from a single sample sequenced in a study of T-cell memory formation after mild COVID-19 (dated by TCRdb to about 2021). The method was 5' RACE. TCRdb records Illumina NovaSeq 6000 as the sequencer. The raw public data were reprocessed by TCRdb itself: fastp quality trimming at Q25, MiXCR clonotype calling, in-frame beta chains only. Each entry is one CDR3 protein sequence, shown with its most common DNA and genes. The table for this sample lists approximately 350,000 distinct CDR3 sequences; around 30% of them were counted only once. The ten largest clonotypes hold less than 15% of the sample. The sequencing sample was made of PBMCs or a T cell subset sorted from them (not recorded which). The receptors here all came from an adult woman who had mild COVID-19 (a few samples of this study predate the infection). The sample titles of this study are shuffled in the database, so cell type and time point are left out; the donor was told from shared clones.

This clonotype showed up just a few times. The chain recombines TRBV4-1 with TRBJ2-1; 11 bases align to TRBD2. In germline, CDR1 is MGHRA, CDR2 YSYEKL. With V trimmed by 0 bases and J by 5 bases, 6 bases remained unmatched. The CDR3 is made up of 17 amino acids. In DNA, the CDR3 is TGCGCCAGCAGCCAAGATGATGCTAGCGGGGGGAACAATGAGCAGTTCTTC. Translation: CASSQDDASGGNNEQFF.

This chain uses TRBV15 with TRBJ2-3; 7 nucleotides match TRBD2. The J segment lost 4 bases and the V segment lost 5 bases, leaving 3 bases of the junction unmatched. Germline CDR1 is LNHNV and CDR2 is YYDKDF (reference sequence). CDR3 length equals 13 residues. CDR3 sequence: CATSRRGADTQYF. CDR3 sequence (DNA): TGTGCCACCAGCCGACGGGGGGCAGATACGCAGTATTTT.

J is TRBJ2-1 and V is TRBV5-1; 13 bases line up with TRBD2. This CDR3 is 16 amino acids long. Germline CDR1 reads SGHRS; CDR2 reads YFSETQ. The V segment lost 0 bases and the J segment 8 bases; nucleotides outside the gene matches: 5. The CDR3 reads CASSLDPGLAGDEQFF. The CDR3 bases are TGCGCCAGCAGCTTGGACCCCGGACTAGCGGGAGATGAGCAGTTCTTC.

This clonotype showed up many times. The V and J genes are TRBV4-1 and TRBJ2-7; D not certain. The germline V gene has CDR1 MGHRA and CDR2 YSYEKL. V lost 4 bases and J 6 bases, leaving 13 bases between the germline ends. This CDR3 has 13 amino acids. Here the CDR3 reads CASSPASPGEQYF. CDR3 DNA: TGCGCCAGCAGCCCAGCATCCCCGGGCGAGCAGTACTTC.

This clonotype was recorded at least ten times. The chain carries TRBV5-5 and TRBJ2-1, with 7 bases lining up with TRBD2. V gave up 4 bases and J gave up 6 bases; unmatched junction bases: 10. Germline loops: CDR1 SGHKS, CDR2 YYEKEE (reference sequence). The CDR3 extends over 15 amino acids. CDR3 bases: TGTGCCAGCAGCCCCATCGAGGGCGGGGGCAATGAGCAGTTCTTC. It codes for CASSPIEGGGNEQFF. Complete variable domain (other parts from reference TRBV5-5 and TRBJ2-1): DAGVTQSPTHLIKTRGQQVTLRCSPISGHKSVSWYQQVLGQGPQFIFQYYEKEERGRGNFPDRFSARQFPNYSSELNVNALLLGDSALYLCASSPIEGGGNEQFFGPGTRLTVL.

The chain carries TRBV29-1 and TRBJ1-1; a possible D gene is TRBD1 (6 bases). The CDR3 sequence is 14 residues long. Germline loops: CDR1 SQVTM, CDR2 ANQGSEA. V shed 7 bases and J shed 1 base, with 16 bases lying between them. The CDR3 DNA is TGCAGCGGTTCAAGGACAGTTTCGAACACTGAAGCTTTCTTT. Translation gives CSGSRTVSNTEAFF.

The gene calls are TRBV7-9 and TRBJ1-4; 7 positions match TRBD1. After removal of 7 bases from V and 8 bases from J, the junction contained 16 bases not matched to a gene. The CDR3 loop spans 16 amino acids. The germline CDR1 and CDR2 sequences are SEHNR and FQNEAQ (reference sequence). CDR3 DNA: TGTGCCAGCACTAGGGGGCTACAGGGCTCAGAAGAAAAACTGTTTTTT. It codes for CASTRGLQGSEEKLFF.

This clonotype was recorded a few times. The genes are TRBV14 and TRBJ2-2, with D possibly TRBD1 on 6 matching bases. Trimming pared 3 bases from V and 1 base from J, leaving 15 bases between. The CDR3 runs to 17 residues. Germline lookup yields CDR1 SGHDN and CDR2 FVKESK. The CDR3 nucleotides are TGTGCCAGCAGCCATCTTACAGGGTCCTGGAACACCGGGGAGCTGTTTTTT. Translation: CASSHLTGSWNTGELFF. Using reference TRBV14 and TRBJ2-2 for the parts outside the CDR3, the full variable domain is EAGVTQFPSHSVIEKGQTVTLRCDPISGHDNLYWYRRVMGKEIKFLLHFVKESKQDESGMPNNRFLAERTGGTYSTLKVQPAELEDSGVYFCASSHLTGSWNTGELFFGEGSRLTVL.

The table lists this clonotype with a few counts. The J gene is TRBJ1-1, the V gene TRBV30; the D is unclear. V gave up 2 bases and J gave up 4 bases, with 11 bases separating them. This CDR3 comprises 13 residues. Germline V gives CDR1 GTSNPN, CDR2 SVGIG (reference sequence). This CDR3 reads CAWSLPVSTEAFF. The CDR3 DNA reads TGTGCCTGGAGTCTCCCGGTGAGCACTGAAGCTTTCTTT.

This clonotype showed up many times. This chain links TRBV4-2 with TRBJ2-1, with 10 nucleotides matching TRBD1. Germline lookup yields CDR1 LGHNA and CDR2 YNFKEQ. CDR3 length: 16 residues. J was trimmed by 7 bases and V by 5 bases; bases with no gene match: 11. CDR3 region: CASSSQEGTGANEQFF. The CDR3 DNA is TGTGCCAGCAGCTCACAAGAGGGGACAGGGGCGAATGAGCAGTTCTTC.

The gene calls are TRBV7-9 and TRBJ2-7, with 10 bases that match TRBD1. V shed 5 bases and J 5 bases; nucleotides not matched to a gene: 9. Germline V gene sequence: CDR1 SEHNR, CDR2 FQNEAQ (reference sequence). The CDR3 spans 15 residues. The CDR3 coding sequence is TGTGCCAGCAGCCCGACAGGGGGCAATCTTGACGAGCAGTACTTC. It is translated as CASSPTGGNLDEQYF.

V usage is TRBV12-3 or TRBV12-4 and J usage is TRBJ2-1; 9 bases match TRBD2. V shed 3 bases and J 4 bases; nucleotides not matched to a gene: 10. The CDR3 loop spans 17 amino acids. The CDR3 loop reads CASSLGMGLAGYNEQFF. CDR3 DNA: TGTGCCAGCAGTTTGGGCATGGGACTAGCAGGGTACAATGAGCAGTTCTTC.

The table lists this clonotype with a count of one. This chain links TRBV25-1 with TRBJ2-1; D gene unclear. The CDR3 spans 11 residues. The ends were cut back, 4 bases at V and 13 bases at J, with 11 bases in the middle. The germline gives CDR1 MGHDK, CDR2 SYGVNS. The CDR3: CASSGRTTQFF. Written as DNA, the CDR3 is TGTGCCAGCAGTGGAAGGACCACCCAGTTCTTC. The full variable domain, rest sourced from reference TRBV25-1 and TRBJ2-1, is EADIYQTPRYLVIGTGKKITLECSQTMGHDKMYWYQQDPGMELHLIHYSYGVNSTEKGDLSSESTVSRIRTEHFPLTLESARPSHTSQYLCASSGRTTQFFGPGTRLTVL.

The genes are TRBV13 and TRBJ2-3; 9 nucleotides agree with TRBD2. The length of the CDR3 is 16 residues. CDR1 is PRHDT and CDR2 is FYEKMQ in the germline V gene (reference sequence). V gave up 3 bases and J gave up 2 bases; unmatched junction bases: 6. This chain's CDR3 is CASSFGLAGFTDTQYF. The CDR3 nucleotides are TGTGCCAGCAGCTTCGGGCTAGCGGGGTTCACAGATACGCAGTATTTT.

The gene calls are TRBV7-2 and TRBJ2-5, with 10 positions matching TRBD2. The CDR3 sequence is 17 residues long. J lost 1 base, V lost 7 bases, and 12 bases had no gene match. In germline, CDR1 is SGHTA, CDR2 FQGNSA. The CDR3 loop reads CASTLRLAGTVQETQYF. The CDR3 coding sequence is TGTGCCAGCACCTTGAGACTAGCGGGTACCGTCCAAGAGACCCAGTACTTC.

This clonotype was recorded a few times. The chain links TRBV20-1 to TRBJ1-1; D perhaps matches TRBD1 (6 bases). CDR1 is DFQATT, CDR2 SNEGSKA, per germline (reference sequence). The length of the CDR3 is 15 residues. Between the trimmed V and J ends, which lost 2 bases and 3 bases, there was a span of 16 bases. The CDR3 DNA follows: TGCAGTGCTAGAATGGGGGCGGGTCGGTACACTGAAGCTTTCTTT. Its translation: CSARMGAGRYTEAFF.

This clonotype was seen only a few times. The chain carries TRBV6-5 and TRBJ1-2, with no clear D. The CDR3 length is 13 residues. V lost 0 bases to trimming and J lost 7 bases, with 9 bases between them. Looked up from germline, CDR1 is MNHEY and CDR2 is SVGAGI. The CDR3 protein is CASSYSKGSGYTF. DNA of the CDR3: TGTGCCAGCAGTTACTCGAAAGGGTCTGGCTACACCTTC.

This clonotype has only a few counts. The rearrangement uses TRBV5-1 and TRBJ1-1; D might be TRBD1 (5 bases). Deletions cut 5 bases from V and 5 bases from J, with 19 bases between. This CDR3 comprises 15 residues. The germline V gene encodes CDR1 SGHRS and CDR2 YFSETQ. The CDR3 region is CASRPGTAGVTEAFF. The CDR3, as DNA: TGCGCCAGCAGACCCGGGACGGCTGGGGTGACTGAAGCTTTCTTT.

J is TRBJ1-5 and V is TRBV5-5, with D tentatively TRBD1 (5 bases). This CDR3 contains 14 residues. CDR1 and CDR2 (germline): SGHKS, YYEKEE (reference sequence). V lost 5 bases to trimming and J lost 4 bases, with 13 bases between them. DNA of the CDR3: TGTGCCAGCAGTATAGGGGACGTTAATCAGCCCCAGCATTTT. Translation: CASSIGDVNQPQHF.

The table lists this clonotype with a few counts. This chain joins TRBV5-1 and TRBJ1-1; TRBD1 is a possible D gene (6 bases). Germline CDR1 and CDR2: SGHRS and YFSETQ. V was clipped by 0 bases and J by 0 bases, with 9 bases between them. CDR3 size: 15 residues. CDR3: CASSLEAGVNTEAFF. The CDR3 bases are TGCGCCAGCAGCTTGGAAGCAGGGGTGAACACTGAAGCTTTCTTT.

This rearrangement joins TRBV4-1 to TRBJ2-4; TRBD2 is a possible D gene (6 bases). The CDR3 extends over 15 amino acids. The germline V gene encodes CDR1 MGHRA and CDR2 YSYEKL. Deletions cut 0 bases from V and 2 bases from J, with 8 bases between. DNA for the CDR3: TGCGCCAGCAGCCAAGATCGGGGGACCAAAAACATTCAGTACTTC. Its translation: CASSQDRGTKNIQYF.

The chain combines TRBV4-2 with TRBJ2-2; the match to TRBD2 covers 13 bases. Germline V lookup: CDR1 LGHNA, CDR2 YNFKEQ. The CDR3 contains 18 residues. Trimming removed 3 bases from V and 4 bases from J; junction bases left unmatched: 8. This CDR3 reads CASSQELAGGAGTGELFF. The CDR3 DNA follows: TGTGCCAGCAGCCAGGAACTAGCGGGAGGGGCCGGCACCGGGGAGCTGTTTTTT.

This clonotype was seen a single time. V is TRBV3-1 and J is TRBJ2-7, with a possible D match to TRBD2 (6 bases). This CDR3 is built from 15 residues. Trimming took off 0 bases at V and 7 bases at J, with 16 bases between the two ends. CDR1 and CDR2 (germline): LGHDT, YNNKEL (reference sequence). The CDR3 spells CASSQESQAGGEQYF. The CDR3 DNA sequence: TGTGCCAGCAGCCAAGAAAGCCAGGCTGGAGGGGAGCAGTACTTC.

In the case of this clonotype: A much larger clone differs from this one at a single base, so this may be a read error. The chain combines TRBV6-1 with TRBJ2-5; no firm D call. Trimming removed 7 bases at V and 5 bases at J, with 8 bases between. This CDR3 region has 11 residues. CDR1 MNHNS and CDR2 SASEGT come from the germline V gene. CDR3 protein: CASTIGETQYF. CDR3 in DNA: TGTGCCAGCACCATAGGGGAGACCCAGTACTTC.

This clonotype was found a few times. The rearrangement links TRBV5-1 to TRBJ1-1; 9 nucleotides match TRBD1. V lost 6 bases and J lost 5; bases outside the gene matches: 11. From germline, CDR1 is SGHRS and CDR2 YFSETQ. This CDR3 is built from 15 residues. The CDR3 DNA reads TGCGCCAGCACCCGGGATACAGGGGGCAGGACTGAAGCTTTCTTT. As protein: CASTRDTGGRTEAFF. Full variable domain (remainder filled in from reference TRBV5-1 and TRBJ1-1): KAGVTQTPRYLIKTRGQQVTLSCSPISGHRSVSWYQQTPGQGLQFLFEYFSETQRNKGNFPGRFSGRQFSNSRSEMNVSTLELGDSALYLCASTRDTGGRTEAFFGQGTRLTVV.

This clonotype came up a few times. V gene TRBV9 combines with J gene TRBJ2-7; 9 bases match TRBD2. The CDR3 sequence is 14 residues long. CDR1 is SGDLS, CDR2 YYNGEE, per germline. With V trimmed by 0 bases and J by 5 bases, 3 bases remained unmatched. The CDR3 bases are TGTGCCAGCAGCGTAGGCGGGGGGGCCCACGAGCAGTACTTC. It specifies CASSVGGGAHEQYF.

The gene calls are TRBV19 and TRBJ1-3; D might be TRBD1 (5 bases). Trimming took off 11 bases at V and 2 bases at J, with 13 bases between the two ends. Germline CDR1 LNHDA, CDR2 SQIVND (reference sequence). CDR3 length: 13 residues. CDR3 amino acids: CASGGNAGNTIYF. For the CDR3, the DNA is TGTGCCTCGGGGGGGAACGCTGGAAACACCATATATTTT. Supplemented by reference TRBV19 and TRBJ1-3, the full variable domain reads DGGITQSPKYLFRKEGQNVTLSCEQNLNHDAMYWYRQDPGQGLRLIYYSQIVNDFQKGDIAEGYSVSREKKESFPLTVTSAQKNPTAFYLCASGGNAGNTIYFGEGSWLTVV.

The V gene is TRBV29-1, the J gene TRBJ2-3; no definite D call. Trimming pared 4 bases from V and 3 bases from J, leaving 14 bases between. The germline CDR1 and CDR2 sequences are SQVTM and ANQGSEA. The CDR3 contains 14 residues. Written as DNA, the CDR3 is TGCAGCGTTGGGGTGAAGGCGAGGACAGATACGCAGTATTTT. Encoded protein: CSVGVKARTDTQYF.

DNA for the CDR3: TGTGCCACCAGCAGAGATTACGGCGGCGGAAACACCATATATTTT. It encodes CATSRDYGGGNTIYF. This chain connects TRBV15 to TRBJ1-3; no clear D gene. The germline gives CDR1 LNHNV, CDR2 YYDKDF (reference sequence). Trimming stripped 0 bases from V and 4 bases from J, with 10 bases between. The CDR3 has 15 residues.

This clonotype has ten or more counts. V gene TRBV5-1 combines with J gene TRBJ1-1, with D possibly matching TRBD1 (5 bases). The CDR3 covers 15 residues. Trimming removed 0 bases at V and 4 bases at J, with 13 bases between. Germline loops: CDR1 SGHRS, CDR2 YFSETQ. CDR3 protein: CASSLGGDGGTEAFF. For the CDR3, the DNA is TGCGCCAGCAGCTTGGGCGGGGACGGGGGCACTGAAGCTTTCTTT. Drawing the rest from reference TRBV5-1 and TRBJ1-1, the complete variable domain is KAGVTQTPRYLIKTRGQQVTLSCSPISGHRSVSWYQQTPGQGLQFLFEYFSETQRNKGNFPGRFSGRQFSNSRSEMNVSTLELGDSALYLCASSLGGDGGTEAFFGQGTRLTVV.

The V and J genes are TRBV10-2 and TRBJ2-1, with 10 bases lining up with TRBD2. The germline V gene encodes CDR1 WSHSY and CDR2 SAAADI. The V gene end was trimmed by 10 bases and the J gene end by 7 bases; junction bases not matched to a gene: 10. The CDR3 contains 14 residues. CDR3 nucleotides: TGCGCCATGGGGACTAGCGCAACACTAAATGAGCAGTTCTTC. This gives the protein CAMGTSATLNEQFF.